What follows are 28 T cell receptor beta chains derived from one specimen sequenced in a study of cytomegalovirus exposure and HLA in healthy donors. PCR was performed using 60 Vbeta and 13 Jbeta primers. Some clones are missing from TCRdb's copy, which holds only in-frame ones; the method was immunoSEQ multiplex PCR. The sample records about 160,000 clones, 60% to 80% being singletons. Sample: PBMCs. The receptor source for this set is a woman aged 45-60 years in good health and CMV-seropositive.

The V call is TRBV4-1, the J call TRBJ2-5; D unresolved. The germline gives CDR1 MGHRA, CDR2 YSYEKL. The CDR3 contains 13 residues. The V end was cut by 1 base, the J end by 7 bases, with 10 bases between. The DNA of the CDR3 is TGCGCCAGCAGCCAAGGGCCTTCGGGGACCCAGTACTTC. Translating gives CASSQGPSGTQYF.

The chain has TRBV6-6 and TRBJ1-3, with D possibly being TRBD1 (6 bases). V lost 2 bases and J lost 0, with 11 bases in between. Germline CDR1 and CDR2: MNHNY and SVGAGI (reference sequence). The CDR3 runs to 16 residues. The CDR3 is CASSYGTGNSGNTIYF. The CDR3 DNA follows: TGTGCCAGCAGTTACGGTACAGGGAACTCTGGAAACACCATATATTTT.

CDR3: CASSSGDSSYEQYF. CDR3 sequence (DNA): TGTGCCAGCAGCTCGGGAGACAGCTCCTACGAGCAGTACTTC. The chain carries TRBV7-9 and TRBJ2-7, with D perhaps TRBD2 (6 bases). Trimming removed 4 bases at V and 0 bases at J, with 10 bases between. The CDR3 is made up of 14 amino acids. CDR1 is SEHNR, CDR2 FQNEAQ, per germline (reference sequence). Drawing the rest from reference TRBV7-9 and TRBJ2-7, the complete variable domain is DTGVSQNPRHKITKRGQNVTFRCDPISEHNRLYWYRQTLGQGPEFLTYFQNEAQLEKSRLLSDRFSAERPKGSFSTLEIQRTEQGDSAMYLCASSSGDSSYEQYFGPGTRLTVT.

The J gene is TRBJ2-7, the V gene TRBV2; TRBD1 might be the D (6 bases). This CDR3 is built from 13 residues. CDR1 is SNHLY, CDR2 FYNNEI, per germline. V lost 8 bases and J lost 0, with 11 bases in between. As DNA, the CDR3 is TGTGCCAGCGCCAGGGGAGACTCCTACGAGCAGTACTTC. Residues: CASARGDSYEQYF.

In its sample, this clone was seen once. The chain employs TRBV27 and TRBJ1-4; D uncertain. Trimming removed 11 bases from V and 4 bases from J, with 23 bases in between. The CDR3 spans 16 residues. Germline loops: CDR1 MNHEY, CDR2 SMNVEV (reference sequence). This chain's CDR3 is CARHPSEEKVNEKLFF. The CDR3 DNA is TGTGCCCGTCACCCGTCGGAGGAGAAGGTTAATGAAAAACTGTTTTTT.

This chain uses TRBV11-2 with TRBJ1-1; D is unresolved. V lost 5 bases to trimming and J lost 4 bases, with 14 bases between them. The CDR3 consists of 14 residues. Germline CDR1 is SGHAT and CDR2 is FQNNGV. The CDR3 reads CASSRRSSGTEAFF. CDR3 sequence (DNA): TGTGCCAGCAGCCGACGATCTAGTGGCACTGAAGCTTTCTTT.

This clone has just a few counts. This chain joins TRBV4-2 and TRBJ1-3; possibly TRBD1 for D (5 bases). V shed 4 bases and J shed 4 bases, with 14 bases lying between them. CDR1 is LGHNA and CDR2 is YNFKEQ in the germline V gene. CDR3 length: 15 residues. The DNA for the CDR3 is TGTGCCAGCAGCCCGGGGGAGGGTAGCGGAAACACCATATATTTT. Amino acids: CASSPGEGSGNTIYF.

As regards this clone: At one boundary the junction diverges from the germline segment, which might be a read error. The chain uses TRBV7-2 and TRBJ1-1; 7 bases agree with TRBD1. CDR1 SGHTA and CDR2 FQGNSA come from the germline V gene. This CDR3 is built from 14 residues. The CDR3 is CASSLARDSSEAFF. CDR3 nucleotide sequence: TGTGCCAGCAGCTTAGCGCGGGACAGCTCTGAGGCTTTCTTT.

The chain uses TRBV6-1 and TRBJ1-4; no definite D call. The germline V and J ends were trimmed by 1 base and 0 bases, with 9 bases remaining between them. Per germline, CDR1 MNHNS and CDR2 SASEGT. The CDR3 loop spans 16 amino acids. CDR3 sequence reads: CASSEGIGPTNEKLFF. The CDR3 DNA sequence: TGTGCCAGCAGTGAAGGTATCGGTCCAACTAATGAAAAACTGTTTTTT.

The chain links TRBV7-9 to TRBJ1-5; 7 positions match TRBD1. Germline CDR1 and CDR2: SEHNR and FQNEAQ (reference sequence). The CDR3 is 18 residues long. Trimming removed 2 bases from V and 4 bases from J; junction bases left unmatched: 14. The CDR3 sequence: CASSLWGTGTEKNQPQHF. The CDR3 coding sequence is TGTGCCAGCAGCTTATGGGGAACCGGGACAGAGAAAAATCAGCCCCAGCATTTT.

The chain couples TRBV13 to TRBJ2-1, with TRBD1 identical over 9 bases. This CDR3 is built from 17 residues. The V gene's germline CDR1 is PRHDT and CDR2 FYEKMQ (reference sequence). The J segment lost 8 bases and the V segment lost 2 bases, leaving 13 bases of the junction unmatched. CDR3 nucleotide sequence: TGTGCCAGCAGCTTAAAGGTCGGGACAGGGCCGAGGGATGAGCAGTTCTTC. It is translated as CASSLKVGTGPRDEQFF.

The chain employs TRBV19 and TRBJ2-1; D perhaps matches TRBD2 (5 bases). Germline CDR1 reads LNHDA; CDR2 reads SQIVND (reference sequence). The CDR3 runs 12 residues. Trimming took 2 bases from V and 8 from J, leaving 7 bases between them. CDR3 region: CASSIKGDEQFF. CDR3 coding DNA: TGTGCCAGTAGTATAAAGGGAGATGAGCAGTTCTTC. Looking up the rest from reference TRBV19 and TRBJ2-1 gives the full variable domain: DGGITQSPKYLFRKEGQNVTLSCEQNLNHDAMYWYRQDPGQGLRLIYYSQIVNDFQKGDIAEGYSVSREKKESFPLTVTSAQKNPTAFYLCASSIKGDEQFFGPGTRLTVL.

This chain connects TRBV7-2 to TRBJ1-1; 10 bases align to TRBD1. After removal of 6 bases from V and 5 bases from J, the junction contained 3 bases not matched to a gene. The CDR3 runs 13 residues. The germline V gene encodes CDR1 SGHTA and CDR2 FQGNSA. The CDR3 region has the DNA TGTGCCAGCAGTAGGGGACAGGGGACTGAAGCTTTCTTT. Amino acids: CASSRGQGTEAFF.

This clone appeared a single time. The V and J genes are TRBV19 and TRBJ2-7, with D unclear. Germline CDR1 LNHDA, CDR2 SQIVND (reference sequence). V gave up 1 base and J gave up 3 bases, with 10 bases separating them. The length of the CDR3 is 14 residues. CDR3 protein: CASSIGGSGYEQYF. The CDR3 DNA reads as TGTGCCAGTAGTATAGGTGGTTCAGGCTACGAGCAGTACTTC.

This sequence joins TRBV29-1 and TRBJ2-5, with 7 bases identical to TRBD1. Near its end, the DNA agrees better with TRBJ2-7, so the J call may be wrong. The CDR3 sequence is 12 residues long. Germline-derived CDR1 and CDR2 are SQVTM and ANQGSEA. Here the CDR3 DNA reads TGCAGCGTTCGGACAGGAAGGTACGAGCAGTACTTC. Residues: CSVRTGRYEQYF.

The CDR3: CATLRTGTYEQYF. The CDR3 nucleotides are TGTGCCACCCTGCGGACAGGGACCTACGAGCAGTACTTC. This rearrangement joins TRBV21-1 to TRBJ2-7; the listed D gene, TRBD1, was not tested against the DNA. TRBV21-1 is labeled a pseudogene. CDR3 length: 13 residues.

The chain recombines TRBV18 with TRBJ2-1, with D possibly TRBD2 on 7 matching bases. Germline-derived CDR1 and CDR2 are KGHSH and LQKENI. Trimming took off 3 bases at V and 6 bases at J, with 12 bases between the two ends. The CDR3 runs to 14 residues. The CDR3 coding sequence is TGTGCCAGCTCACCGAGTCGGGGGGCCAATGAGCAGTTCTTC. It is translated as CASSPSRGANEQFF.

The genes are TRBV4-2 and TRBJ2-3; 7 nucleotides agree with TRBD2. The ends lost 0 bases at V and 0 bases at J; junction bases unmatched: 12. The CDR3 covers 19 residues. Germline V gene sequence: CDR1 LGHNA, CDR2 YNFKEQ. The CDR3 DNA is TGTGCCAGCAGCCAAGACGGGCTAGCGGAGGGTGCTAGCACAGATACGCAGTATTTT. Protein: CASSQDGLAEGASTDTQYF.

The rearrangement links TRBV18 to TRBJ1-1; D gene unclear. Germline CDR1 KGHSH, CDR2 LQKENI. Trimming took 1 base from V and 1 from J, leaving 13 bases between them. This CDR3 contains 16 residues. CDR3 coding DNA: TGTGCCAGCTCACCACAGCGGGGAGAATCGAACACTGAAGCTTTCTTT. This encodes CASSPQRGESNTEAFF.

The V call is TRBV4-1, the J call TRBJ2-1, with D tentatively TRBD2 (6 bases). V was cut by 3 bases and J by 9 bases, with 21 bases left in between. This CDR3 has 16 amino acids. The germline V gene has CDR1 MGHRA and CDR2 YSYEKL. The CDR3 nucleotides are TGCGCCAGCAGCCAGACCGGGAGTTCTCCCGGTGGTGAGCAGTTCTTC. It translates to CASSQTGSSPGGEQFF.

The V gene is TRBV18, the J gene TRBJ2-3; 7 bases are a match to TRBD2. Germline trimming cut 4 bases from V and 1 base from J; bases unmatched to any gene: 2. The CDR3 covers 14 residues. Germline assignment: CDR1 KGHSH and CDR2 LQKENI. The CDR3: CASSRLAGTDTQYF. The CDR3 DNA reads as TGTGCCAGCTCACGGCTAGCGGGCACAGATACGCAGTATTTT.

This clone was seen only once. This sequence joins TRBV27 and TRBJ1-2; D is possibly TRBD1 (5 bases). V gave up 5 bases and J gave up 7 bases, with 11 bases separating them. The CDR3 is 12 residues long. CDR1 is MNHEY and CDR2 is SMNVEV in the germline V gene (reference sequence). CDR3 DNA sequence: TGTGCCAGCAGTCCTGCCGGGGGTGGCTACACCTTC. This codes for CASSPAGGGYTF.

This clone was counted a single time. The V gene is TRBV4-1, the J gene TRBJ1-1, with TRBD1 identical over 7 bases. The CDR3 extends over 18 amino acids. Per germline, CDR1 MGHRA and CDR2 YSYEKL. The J segment lost 1 base and the V segment lost 1 base, leaving 12 bases of the junction unmatched. CDR3: CASSQGRSRGVKNTEAFF. DNA of the CDR3: TGCGCCAGCAGCCAAGGGAGGTCCAGGGGGGTTAAGAACACTGAAGCTTTCTTT.

There are a few counts of this clone. This chain's CDR3 is CASSLEAAYSNQPQHF. Here the CDR3 DNA reads TGTGCCAGCAGCTTAGAGGCAGCGTATAGCAATCAGCCCCAGCATTTT. The chain uses TRBV7-8 and TRBJ1-5; D gene ambiguous. Germline V CDR1 and CDR2: SGHVS, FQNEAQ. This CDR3 has 16 amino acids. V was clipped by 1 base and J by 0 bases, with 10 bases between them.

In its sample, this clone was seen once. The chain combines TRBV5-1 with TRBJ2-7; D possibly corresponds to TRBD1 (6 bases). V lost 0 bases and J 0 bases, leaving 10 bases between the germline ends. There are 15 residues in the CDR3. Germline loops: CDR1 SGHRS, CDR2 YFSETQ. In DNA, the CDR3 is TGCGCCAGCAGCTTGGAGGCAGGGGCCTCCTACGAGCAGTACTTC. Translated, it gives CASSLEAGASYEQYF.

V usage is TRBV7-9 and J usage is TRBJ2-7, with TRBD1 matching over 7 bases. The CDR3 runs to 12 residues. Trimming at V came to 5 bases and at J to 6 bases, leaving 4 bases not matched to a gene. Per the germline V gene, CDR1 is SEHNR and CDR2 is FQNEAQ (reference sequence). CDR3 nucleotide sequence: TGTGCCAGCAGCACACAGGGGCTCGAGCAGTACTTC. It codes for CASSTQGLEQYF. Based on the CDR3 plus reference TRBV7-9 and TRBJ2-7, the full variable domain is DTGVSQNPRHKITKRGQNVTFRCDPISEHNRLYWYRQTLGQGPEFLTYFQNEAQLEKSRLLSDRFSAERPKGSFSTLEIQRTEQGDSAMYLCASSTQGLEQYFGPGTRLTVT.

The rearrangement joins TRBV9 to TRBJ2-1, with 9 bases aligning to TRBD2. With V trimmed by 2 bases and J by 8 bases, 5 bases remained unmatched. Germline V gives CDR1 SGDLS, CDR2 YYNGEE. The CDR3 consists of 14 residues. CDR3 amino acids: CASSVSGRKDEQFF. CDR3 bases: TGTGCCAGCAGCGTCAGCGGGAGGAAGGATGAGCAGTTCTTC.

The V and J genes are TRBV2 and TRBJ2-5; no clear D. The germline V gene has CDR1 SNHLY and CDR2 FYNNEI. Deletions cut 8 bases from V and 5 bases from J, with 12 bases between. The CDR3 totals 12 residues. This CDR3 reads CASHGVEETQYF. For the CDR3, the DNA is TGTGCCAGCCACGGAGTAGAGGAGACCCAGTACTTC.